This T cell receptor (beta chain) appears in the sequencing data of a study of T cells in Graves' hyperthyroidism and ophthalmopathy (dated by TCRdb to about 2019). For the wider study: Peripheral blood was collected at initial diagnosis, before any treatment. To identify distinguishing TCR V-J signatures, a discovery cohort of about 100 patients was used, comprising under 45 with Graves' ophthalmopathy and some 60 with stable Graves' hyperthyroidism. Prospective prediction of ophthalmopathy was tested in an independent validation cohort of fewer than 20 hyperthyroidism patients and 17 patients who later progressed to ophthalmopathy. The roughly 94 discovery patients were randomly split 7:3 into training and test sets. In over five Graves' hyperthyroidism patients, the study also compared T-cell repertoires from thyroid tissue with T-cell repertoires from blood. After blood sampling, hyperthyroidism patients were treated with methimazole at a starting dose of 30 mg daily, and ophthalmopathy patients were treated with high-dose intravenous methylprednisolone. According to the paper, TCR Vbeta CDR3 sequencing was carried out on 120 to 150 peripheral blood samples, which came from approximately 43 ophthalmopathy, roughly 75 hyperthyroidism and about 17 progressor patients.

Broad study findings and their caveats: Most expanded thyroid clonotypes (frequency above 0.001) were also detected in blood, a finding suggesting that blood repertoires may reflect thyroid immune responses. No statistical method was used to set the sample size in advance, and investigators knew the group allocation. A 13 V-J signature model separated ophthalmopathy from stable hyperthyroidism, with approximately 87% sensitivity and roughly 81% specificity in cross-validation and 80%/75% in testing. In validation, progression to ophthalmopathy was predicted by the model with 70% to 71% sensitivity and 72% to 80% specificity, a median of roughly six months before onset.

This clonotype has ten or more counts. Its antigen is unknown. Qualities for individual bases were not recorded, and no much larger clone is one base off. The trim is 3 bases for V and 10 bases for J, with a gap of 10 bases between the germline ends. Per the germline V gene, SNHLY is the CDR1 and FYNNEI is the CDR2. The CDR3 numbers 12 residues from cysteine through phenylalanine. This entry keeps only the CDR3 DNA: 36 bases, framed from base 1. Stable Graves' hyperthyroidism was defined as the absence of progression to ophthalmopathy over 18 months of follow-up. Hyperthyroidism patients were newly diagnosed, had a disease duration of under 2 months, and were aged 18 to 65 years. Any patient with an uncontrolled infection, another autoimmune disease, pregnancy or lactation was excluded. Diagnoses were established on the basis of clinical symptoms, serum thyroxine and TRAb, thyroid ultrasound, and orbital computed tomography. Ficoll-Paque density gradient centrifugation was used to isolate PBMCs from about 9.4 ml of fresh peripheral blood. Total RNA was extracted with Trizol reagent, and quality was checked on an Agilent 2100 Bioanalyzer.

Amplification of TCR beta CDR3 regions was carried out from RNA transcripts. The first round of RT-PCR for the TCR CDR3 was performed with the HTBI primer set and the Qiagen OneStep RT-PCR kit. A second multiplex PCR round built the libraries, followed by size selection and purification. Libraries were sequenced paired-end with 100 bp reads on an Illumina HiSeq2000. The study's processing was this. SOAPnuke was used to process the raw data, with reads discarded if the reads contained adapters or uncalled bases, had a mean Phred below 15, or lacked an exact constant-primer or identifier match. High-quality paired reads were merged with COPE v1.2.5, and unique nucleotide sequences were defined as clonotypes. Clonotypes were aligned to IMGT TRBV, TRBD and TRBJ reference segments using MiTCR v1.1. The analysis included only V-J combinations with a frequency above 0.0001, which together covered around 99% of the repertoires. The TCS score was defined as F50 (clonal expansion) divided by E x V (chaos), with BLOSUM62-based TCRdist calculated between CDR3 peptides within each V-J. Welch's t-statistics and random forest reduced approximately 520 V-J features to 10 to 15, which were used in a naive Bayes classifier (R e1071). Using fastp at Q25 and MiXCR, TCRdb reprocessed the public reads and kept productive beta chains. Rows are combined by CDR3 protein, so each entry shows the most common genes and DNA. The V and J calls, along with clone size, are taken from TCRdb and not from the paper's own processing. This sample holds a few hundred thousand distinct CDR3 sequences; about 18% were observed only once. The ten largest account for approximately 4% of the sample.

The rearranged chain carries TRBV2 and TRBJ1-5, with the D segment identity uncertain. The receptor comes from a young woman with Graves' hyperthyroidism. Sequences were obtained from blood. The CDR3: CASSDQDLPQHF. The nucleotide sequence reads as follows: TGTGCCAGCAGTGACCAGGATCTCCCCCAGCATTTT.